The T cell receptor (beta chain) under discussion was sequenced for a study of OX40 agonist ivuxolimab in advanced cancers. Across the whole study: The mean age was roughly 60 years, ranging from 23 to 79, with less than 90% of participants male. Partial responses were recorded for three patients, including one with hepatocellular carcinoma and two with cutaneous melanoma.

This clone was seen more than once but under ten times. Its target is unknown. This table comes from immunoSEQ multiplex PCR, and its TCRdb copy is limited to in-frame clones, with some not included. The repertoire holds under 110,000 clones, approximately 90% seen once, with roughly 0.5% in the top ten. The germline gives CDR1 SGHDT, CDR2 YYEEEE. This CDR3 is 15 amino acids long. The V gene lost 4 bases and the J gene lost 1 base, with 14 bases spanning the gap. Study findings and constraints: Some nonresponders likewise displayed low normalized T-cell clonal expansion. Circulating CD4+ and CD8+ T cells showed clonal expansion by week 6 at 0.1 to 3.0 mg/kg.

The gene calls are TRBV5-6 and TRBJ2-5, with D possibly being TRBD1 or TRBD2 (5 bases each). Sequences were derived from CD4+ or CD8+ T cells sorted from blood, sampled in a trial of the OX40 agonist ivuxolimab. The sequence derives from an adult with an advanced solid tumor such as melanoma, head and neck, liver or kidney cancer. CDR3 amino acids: CASSRGLGTQETQYF. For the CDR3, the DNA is TGTGCCAGCAGCCGGGGCCTAGGAACCCAAGAGACCCAGTACTTC.